This TCR beta chain was recovered during a study of blood T cell repertoires in COVID-19. Study-level information: Samples came from the United States, Italy and Spain, spanning acute and convalescent COVID-19. Sources were T cells, B-cell-depleted T cells, or PBMCs; the material itself was cDNA or gDNA.

Original handling: Nucleated cell number was recorded as an estimate derived from reference gene primer amplification. Produced via immunoSEQ multiplex PCR; TCRdb's table is partial and in-frame only. Clone size and the V and J calls come from that table; the DNA yielded D and trimming. The table has about 280,000 clones, about 86% seen once; the top ten hold over 2%. This receptor was taken from a woman under 40 who had recovered from COVID-19. Sequenced sample: peripheral blood.

In DNA, the CDR3 is TGTGCCAGCAGCCCCGAGAGCTATGGCTACACCTTC. Its protein product is CASSPESYGYTF. This chain joins TRBV7-9 and TRBJ1-2, with D unclear. In germline, CDR1 is SEHNR, CDR2 FQNEAQ (reference sequence). Trimming pared 5 bases from V and 4 bases from J, leaving 8 bases between. The CDR3 contains 12 residues.